A selection of T cell receptor beta chains follows, all from one sample in a study of regulatory T cells in long-lasting Graves disease. One entry per CDR3 protein, called by TCRdb with MiXCR from the multiplex PCR reads. The sample has fewer than 650,000 distinct CDR3 sequences; roughly a sixth are singletons. These records were also assigned to another study, of T cells in Graves' hyperthyroidism and ophthalmopathy.

Specimen: peripheral blood mononuclear cells (PBMCs), collected at new diagnosis, from a patient treated with antithyroid drugs. These receptors originate from a man between 18 and 29 years old with Graves disease. Both conserved end residues are part of each CDR3. The order of the fields is CDR3 length, V gene, D gene, J gene, clone size, CDR3 DNA, CDR3 protein. A D gene is named only where the DNA matches it firmly. Only some rows state a clone size, as once, few, many or a class for expanded clones.

>15|TRBV28|-|TRBJ1-3|many
TGTGCCAGCAGTTCACCAGGGGTTAGTGGAAACACCATATATTTT
CASSSPGVSGNTIYF
>14|TRBV19|TRBD2|TRBJ2-1|-
TGTGCCAGTAACGAGGGTAGCGGGGGGCTAGGTCCGTTCTTC
CASNEGSGGLGPFF
>15|TRBV2|-|TRBJ2-1|many
TGTGCCAGCCCAAAGGCCCCCCGGACGGGAGCGCCGCAGTTCTTC
CASPKAPRTGAPQFF
>15|TRBV6-1|TRBD1|TRBJ1-2|few
TGTGCCAGCAGTGAGGAGGGACAGGGGTACTATGGCTACACCTTC
CASSEEGQGYYGYTF
>14|TRBV28|-|TRBJ2-5|many
TGTGCCAGCAGTTTGACAGGTTATCAAGAGACCCAGTACTTC
CASSLTGYQETQYF
>17|TRBV14|TRBD2|TRBJ2-5|once
TGTGCCAGCAGCCAAGTGACTAGCGGGAGGGCCCAAGAGACCCAGTACTTC
CASSQVTSGRAQETQYF
>18|TRBV7-2|TRBD2|TRBJ2-1|many
TGTGCCAGCATCCGTGGTAGCGGGGGCCCTAGCTCCTACAATGAGCAGTTCTTC
CASIRGSGGPSSYNEQFF
>13|TRBV28|TRBD2|TRBJ2-7|few
TGTGCCAGCCTAGCGGGAGATAAATACGAGCAGTACTTC
CASLAGDKYEQYF
>12|TRBV20-1|TRBD2|TRBJ2-7|many
TGCAGTGCTAGAGAGCGGGAGTACGAGCAGTACTTC
CSAREREYEQYF
>13|TRBV20-1|TRBD1|TRBJ2-7|few
TGCAGTGCCCTACAGGGGGCCTCCTACGAGCAGTACTTC
CSALQGASYEQYF
>16|TRBV9|TRBD1|TRBJ1-2|few
TGTGCCAGCAGCCCGAGTGCTCGTGACAGGGGAGGCGGCTACACCTTC
CASSPSARDRGGGYTF
>16|TRBV24-1|TRBD2|TRBJ2-3|many
TGTGCCACCAGTGAAGCCGGGACTAGCGGAACAGATACGCAGTATTTT
CATSEAGTSGTDTQYF
>20|TRBV28|-|TRBJ2-6|few
TGTGCCAGCAGTGTACGACGGGGACGGCTGGCCCTGCGCGGGGCCAACGTCCTGACTTTC
CASSVRRGRLALRGANVLTF
>15|TRBV7-3|TRBD2|TRBJ2-1|-
TGTGCCAGCAGCTTACAGGGACTAGCTAACAATGAGCAGTTCTTC
CASSLQGLANNEQFF
>15|TRBV12-3/TRBV12-4|-|TRBJ2-3|-
TGTGCCAGCAGTTTGGAGGGGCACAGGATAGATACGCAGTATTTT
CASSLEGHRIDTQYF
>15|TRBV13|-|TRBJ2-1|many
TGTGCCAGCAGCTTAGGTGGCCGGGGGATGAATGAGCAGTTCTTC
CASSLGGRGMNEQFF
>16|TRBV10-3|-|TRBJ2-3|-
TGTGCCATCAGTGACGGGTACAGGGTAGGCACAGATACGCAGTATTTT
CAISDGYRVGTDTQYF
>14|TRBV7-3|-|TRBJ2-2|-
TGTGCCAGCAGCTTGGAGAGGGGAGTCGGGGAGCTGTTTTTT
CASSLERGVGELFF
>13|TRBV2|-|TRBJ2-5|-
TGTGCCAGCTCACCACCTGTTATGGAGACCCAGTACTTC
CASSPPVMETQYF
>14|TRBV20-1|-|TRBJ2-1|many
TGCAGTGCTAGAGATGCTAGCACTTACAATGAGCAGTTCTTC
CSARDASTYNEQFF
>15|TRBV5-1|TRBD1|TRBJ1-5|-
TGCGCCAGCAGCTTGACAGGGGGCGGCGGTCAGCCCCAGCATTTT
CASSLTGGGGQPQHF
>16|TRBV5-1|TRBD2|TRBJ2-2|many
TGTGCCAGCAGCGCTAGCGGGATGTCTATCGTGGGGGAGCTGTTTTTT
CASSASGMSIVGELFF
>15|TRBV19|TRBD1|TRBJ1-4|-
TGTGCCAGTACCAAGGACAGGGGACGGAGTGAAAAACTGTTTTTT
CASTKDRGRSEKLFF
>13|TRBV29-1|-|TRBJ1-2|few
TGCAGCGCCAGGAGTGGGGAAAGCTATGGCTACACCTTC
CSARSGESYGYTF
>16|TRBV5-1|TRBD1|TRBJ2-2|many
TGCGCCAGCAGCACCGCGGGGACAGGGGATCCCGGGGAGCTGTTTTTT
CASSTAGTGDPGELFF
>14|TRBV5-6|TRBD2|TRBJ2-1|-
TGTGCCAGCAGCTTCGGGACTAGCGGGGATGAGCAGTTCTTC
CASSFGTSGDEQFF
>12|TRBV18|-|TRBJ1-5|many
TGTGCCAGCTCACCGCGGGGGGAGCCCCAGCATTTT
CASSPRGEPQHF
>13|TRBV6-1|-|TRBJ2-7|-
TGTGCCAACAGTGGCCCGGGGGGCAGGGAGCAGTACTTC
CANSGPGGREQYF
>14|TRBV12-3/TRBV12-4|-|TRBJ1-1|few
TGTGCCAGCAGTTTAATGGGGAACCGGGCTGAAGCTTTCTTT
CASSLMGNRAEAFF
>15|TRBV3-1|TRBD1|TRBJ2-3|few
TGTGCCAGCAGGCGGGGACAGGGGAGCACAGATACGCAGTATTTT
CASRRGQGSTDTQYF
>19|TRBV15|TRBD2|TRBJ2-3|few
TGTGCCACCAGCAAGGTTCCGTGGGGTAGCGGGAGTAAGAGAGATACGCAGTATTTT
CATSKVPWGSGSKRDTQYF
>16|TRBV7-9|-|TRBJ2-7|once
TGTGCCAGCAGCTTTCAGGGGTGGGATAGCTCCTACGAGCAGTACTTC
CASSFQGWDSSYEQYF
>12|TRBV29-1|-|TRBJ2-7|few
TGCAGCGTTGAAGATGCGGATTACGAGCAGTACTTC
CSVEDADYEQYF
>15|TRBV5-4|TRBD1|TRBJ1-1|few
TGTGCCAGCAAGTCAGGGGGCAGTAGGAACACTGAAGCTTTCTTT
CASKSGGSRNTEAFF
>12|TRBV30|-|TRBJ2-1|many
TGTGCCTGGAGTGTAAGGGGATTTGAGCAGTTCTTC
CAWSVRGFEQFF
>13|TRBV12-3/TRBV12-4|-|TRBJ2-5|many
TGTGCCAGCAGTTTGCGGACTGGGCAGACCCAGTACTTC
CASSLRTGQTQYF
>12|TRBV11-2|-|TRBJ2-7|few
TGTGCCAGCAGCTTCCTGAAGCGCGAGCAGTACTTC
CASSFLKREQYF
>13|TRBV7-9|-|TRBJ1-1|many
TGTGCCAGCAGTTTTGACAGAGACACTGAAGCTTTCTTT
CASSFDRDTEAFF
>16|TRBV19|TRBD1|TRBJ1-2|-
TGTGCCAGTAGCGACGCCGGGACAGGACCGACCGACGGCTACACCTTC
CASSDAGTGPTDGYTF
>15|TRBV6-1|-|TRBJ2-3|few
TGTGCCAGCGCAACAGCGGAGGGGAACACAGATACGCAGTATTTT
CASATAEGNTDTQYF
>14|TRBV5-4|-|TRBJ1-1|-
TGTGCCAGCAGCTACGACAGGACCCGCACTGAAGCTTTCTTT
CASSYDRTRTEAFF
>14|TRBV30|-|TRBJ2-1|few
TGTGCCTGGAGTCCGGGGCCCCACTTTAATGAGCAGTTCTTC
CAWSPGPHFNEQFF
>14|TRBV5-4|-|TRBJ2-7|once
TGTGCCAGCAGCTTGGTGGCGTCTAGCGACGAGCAGTACTTC
CASSLVASSDEQYF
>14|TRBV18|TRBD1|TRBJ1-1|many
TGTGCCAGCTCTCAACAGGGGGCCAGCACTGAAGCTTTCTTT
CASSQQGASTEAFF
>14|TRBV5-1|-|TRBJ2-7|-
TGCGCCAGCAGCTTCCAGGGTCCCCGTTCCGAGCAGTACTTC
CASSFQGPRSEQYF
>13|TRBV29-1|TRBD2|TRBJ2-3|-
TGCAGCGGTAAACTAGCGGGAGCAGATACGCAGTATTTT
CSGKLAGADTQYF
>15|TRBV27|-|TRBJ1-4|many
TGTGCCAGCAGTCCACTAGGGACAACTAATGAAAAACTGTTTTTT
CASSPLGTTNEKLFF
>14|TRBV7-9|TRBD2|TRBJ2-1|many
TGTGCCAGCAGCTTCGAGGGAGGGTCCAATGAGCAGTTCTTC
CASSFEGGSNEQFF
>15|TRBV27|-|TRBJ1-4|few
TGTGCCAGCAGTCCCCGGGGAGGATATAATGAAAAACTGTTTTTT
CASSPRGGYNEKLFF
>15|TRBV2|TRBD2|TRBJ2-5|few
TGTGCCAGTGACCCCGCTAGCGGACGTCAAGAGACCCAGTACTTC
CASDPASGRQETQYF
>16|TRBV28|-|TRBJ1-5|many
TGTGCCAGCAGTTTACGCAGCTTTAATAGCAATCAGCCCCAGCATTTT
CASSLRSFNSNQPQHF
>14|TRBV16|-|TRBJ2-1|few
TGTGCCAGCAGCCAAGGGAGTTCTGCCAATGAGCAGTTCTTC
CASSQGSSANEQFF
>13|TRBV30|-|TRBJ1-5|many
TGTGCCTGGAGTCCACAGGGCAATCAGCCCCAGCATTTT
CAWSPQGNQPQHF
>13|TRBV7-9|-|TRBJ2-3|few
TGTGCCATACAACACGTGACAGCAGAGGGTCGGTATTTT
CAIQHVTAEGRYF